This T cell receptor beta chain was recorded in a study of blood T cell repertoires in COVID-19. Profiling relied on immunoSEQ multiplex PCR, and the TCRdb table lists in-frame clones only, not all of them. This table holds 180,000 or so clones, 85% found once. V lost 0 bases, J lost 0 bases, and 6 bases lay in between. Per the germline V gene, CDR1 is ENHRY and CDR2 is SYGVKD. The CDR3 consists of 15 residues. This clone was seen a single time. The clonotype was recovered from a woman at least 80 years old with acute or convalescent COVID-19. The chain has TRBV10-3 and TRBJ1-5; a possible D gene is TRBD1 (5 bases). The material sequenced was peripheral blood. The CDR3 region is CAISESGDSNQPQHF. The CDR3 DNA sequence: TGTGCCATCAGTGAGTCAGGGGATAGCAATCAGCCCCAGCATTTT.